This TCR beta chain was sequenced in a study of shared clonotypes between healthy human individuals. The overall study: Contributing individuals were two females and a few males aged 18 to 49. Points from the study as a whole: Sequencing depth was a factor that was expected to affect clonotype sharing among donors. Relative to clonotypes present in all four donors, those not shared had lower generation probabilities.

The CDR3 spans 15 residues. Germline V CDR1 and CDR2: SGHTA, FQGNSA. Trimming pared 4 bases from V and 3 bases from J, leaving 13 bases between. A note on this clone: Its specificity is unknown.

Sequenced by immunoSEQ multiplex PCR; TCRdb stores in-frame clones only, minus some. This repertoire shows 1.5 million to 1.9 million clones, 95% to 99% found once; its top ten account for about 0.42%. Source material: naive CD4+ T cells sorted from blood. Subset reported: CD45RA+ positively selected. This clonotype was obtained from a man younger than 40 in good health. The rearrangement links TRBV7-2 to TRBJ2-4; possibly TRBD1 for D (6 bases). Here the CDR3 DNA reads TGTGCCAGCAGCTCCAGGGGCGTTGACAAAAACATTCAGTACTTC. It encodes CASSSRGVDKNIQYF.